A selection of T cell receptor beta chains follows, all from one sample in a study of blood T cells in healthy people across ages. A single record per CDR3 protein comes from TCRdb applying MiXCR to the 5' RACE reads. The data hold about 830,000 distinct CDR3 sequences, with around 62% observed a single time. Source material: blood. The receptors were sampled from a man aged 25 to 40 in good health. The CDR3 runs from the conserved cysteine through the conserved F or W. The D gene is left open where the match is weak. The size entry is marked missing in some rows and otherwise reads once, few, many or a size class.

TRBV4-3	NA	TRBJ1-5	NA	CASSHIYRGNQPQHF	TGCGCCAGCAGCCATATTTACAGGGGCAATCAGCCCCAGCATTTT
TRBV7-2	NA	TRBJ2-3	once	CASSLGFGYGTDTQYF	TGTGCCAGCAGCTTAGGATTTGGCTACGGCACAGATACGCAGTATTTT
TRBV10-3	NA	TRBJ1-5	few	CAISEDGNQPQHF	TGTGCCATCAGTGAGGACGGGAATCAGCCCCAGCATTTT
TRBV7-9	NA	TRBJ1-4	NA	CASSLARVATNEKLFF	TGCGCCAGCAGCTTAGCGCGGGTTGCAACTAATGAAAAACTGTTTTTT
TRBV6-5	NA	TRBJ1-2	NA	CASSSIIYRTNYGYTF	TGTGCCAGCAGTTCGATTATTTACAGGACTAACTATGGCTACACCTTC
TRBV19	NA	TRBJ2-5	NA	CASSDPGREETQYF	TGTGCCAGTAGTGACCCGGGACGGGAAGAGACCCAGTACTTC
TRBV20-1	NA	TRBJ2-7	NA	CSARRRGYNYEQYF	TGCAGTGCTAGACGGAGAGGCTACAACTACGAGCAGTACTTC
TRBV20-1	TRBD2	TRBJ2-3	NA	CSAFRPAGGQDTQYF	TGCAGTGCTTTCCGGCCAGCGGGGGGGCAGGATACGCAGTATTTT
TRBV7-2	NA	TRBJ2-7	NA	CASSLAFGRDEQYF	TGTGCCAGCAGCTTAGCCTTCGGGCGCGACGAGCAGTACTTC
TRBV6-6	NA	TRBJ2-5	NA	CASSYSSEAQGGETQYF	TGTGCCAGCAGTTACTCGTCAGAGGCCCAGGGCGGGGAGACCCAGTACTTC
TRBV10-3	TRBD2	TRBJ2-5	NA	CAISEARTSGDETQYF	TGTGCCATCAGTGAGGCGCGGACTAGCGGGGACGAGACCCAGTACTTC
TRBV20-1	TRBD1	TRBJ2-7	NA	CSARATGDRYEQYF	TGCAGTGCTAGGGCAACAGGGGATCGGTACGAGCAGTACTTC
TRBV6-1	NA	TRBJ1-1	NA	CASSKTGRPSEAFF	TGTGCCAGCAGTAAAACAGGGAGGCCCAGTGAAGCTTTCTTT
TRBV11-2	NA	TRBJ1-6	few	CASSLGPAINSPLHF	TGTGCCAGCAGCTTAGGGCCGGCAATCAATTCACCCCTCCACTTT
TRBV27	NA	TRBJ2-1	NA	CTSRRTPGSYNEQFF	TGTACCAGCAGACGGACACCGGGGTCCTACAATGAGCAGTTCTTC
TRBV20-1	TRBD1	TRBJ2-7	NA	CSARTGSTVSYEQYF	TGCAGTGCTAGGACAGGGTCTACTGTCTCCTACGAGCAGTACTTC
TRBV20-1	NA	TRBJ2-7	NA	CSASPRIEQYF	TGCAGTGCTAGTCCCAGGATCGAGCAGTACTTC
TRBV4-3	NA	TRBJ2-4	few	CASSQAPGPNIQYF	TGCGCCAGCAGCCAAGCCCCGGGGCCAAACATTCAGTACTTC
TRBV10-3	TRBD1	TRBJ2-7	NA	CAISVSLDRPTSYEQYF	TGTGCCATCAGTGTCTCCTTGGACAGGCCGACCTCCTACGAGCAGTACTTC
TRBV7-9	TRBD2	TRBJ2-7	NA	CASSVVTGGEQYF	TGTGCCAGCAGCGTAGTCACGGGGGGCGAGCAGTACTTC
TRBV3-1	TRBD2	TRBJ2-5	NA	CASSQDARGGGETQYF	TGTGCCAGCAGCCAAGATGCGCGGGGGGGCGGAGAGACCCAGTACTTC
TRBV3-1	NA	TRBJ1-2	NA	CASSRQESNYGYTF	TGTGCCAGCAGCCGGCAGGAGTCTAACTATGGCTACACCTTC
TRBV5-6	NA	TRBJ2-1	NA	CASSPLQLGSNEQFF	TGTGCCAGCAGCCCACTACAACTGGGATCGAATGAGCAGTTCTTC
TRBV24-1	NA	TRBJ1-2	few	CATSDRETFYGYTF	TGTGCCACCAGTGACCGGGAAACTTTCTATGGCTACACCTTC
TRBV11-1	NA	TRBJ2-4	NA	CASSLYGRNIQYF	TGTGCCAGCAGCTTATATGGCAGAAACATTCAGTACTTC
TRBV7-9	NA	TRBJ2-1	NA	CASSLTDPHNEQFF	TGTGCCAGCAGCTTAACGGATCCCCACAATGAGCAGTTCTTC
TRBV6-6	NA	TRBJ1-1	NA	CASSYEETEAFF	TGTGCCAGCAGTTACGAGGAGACTGAAGCTTTCTTT
TRBV20-1	NA	TRBJ2-7	once	CSARDWTASYEQYF	TGCAGTGCTAGAGATTGGACAGCAAGCTACGAGCAGTACTTC
TRBV2	NA	TRBJ2-5	NA	CACSYQETQYF	TGTGCCTGCAGCTACCAAGAGACCCAGTACTTC
TRBV6-5	NA	TRBJ2-7	NA	CASSPTEVHEQYF	TGTGCCAGCAGTCCCACGGAGGTCCACGAGCAGTACTTC
TRBV27	NA	TRBJ2-3	NA	CASSSLWGANTDTQYF	TGTGCCAGCAGTTCCCTGTGGGGGGCCAACACAGATACGCAGTATTTT
TRBV13	NA	TRBJ2-7	NA	CASSETRGVSYEQYF	TGTGCCAGCAGCGAAACAAGGGGGGTCTCCTACGAGCAGTACTTC
TRBV7-8	NA	TRBJ2-5	NA	CASSPPGPRRETQYF	TGTGCCAGCAGCCCCCCCGGACCTAGGAGAGAGACCCAGTACTTC
TRBV7-9	NA	TRBJ1-2	NA	CASSLDQTANYGYTF	TGTGCCAGCAGCTTAGACCAGACCGCTAACTATGGCTACACCTTC
TRBV6-2/TRBV6-3	TRBD2	TRBJ2-7	NA	CASSSVAGGLFSYEQYF	TGTGCCAGCAGTTCCGTAGCGGGGGGTCTTTTCTCCTACGAGCAGTACTTC
TRBV27	NA	TRBJ1-2	NA	CASSLGRQGGYGYTF	TGTGCCAGCAGTTTGGGTCGGCAAGGGGGGTATGGCTACACCTTC
TRBV6-6	NA	TRBJ2-5	NA	CASSYSGSQETQYF	TGTGCCAGCAGTTACTCGGGCAGTCAAGAGACCCAGTACTTC
TRBV4-3	NA	TRBJ2-3	few	CASSLGHVSTDTQYF	TGCGCCAGCAGCCTGGGACATGTAAGCACAGATACGCAGTATTTT
TRBV4-3	TRBD2	TRBJ2-3	NA	CASSQDPPAGGPGDTQYF	TGCGCCAGCAGCCAAGATCCCCCTGCGGGGGGGCCTGGAGATACGCAGTATTTT
TRBV20-1	TRBD1	TRBJ2-5	NA	CSAQQGDGQYF	TGCAGTGCTCAACAGGGGGATGGGCAGTACTTC
TRBV9	TRBD2	TRBJ2-1	few	CASSTAGLAYNEQFF	TGTGCCAGCAGCACTGCGGGACTAGCGTACAATGAGCAGTTCTTC
TRBV28	TRBD2	TRBJ2-1	NA	CASSILLADYYNEQFF	TGTGCCAGCAGTATCCTTCTAGCGGACTATTACAATGAGCAGTTCTTC
TRBV3-1	TRBD2	TRBJ2-7	NA	CASSQHNSGGNYEQYF	TGTGCCAGCAGCCAACATAACAGCGGGGGGAACTACGAGCAGTACTTC
TRBV7-2	TRBD1	TRBJ2-7	NA	CASSSQTGVNEQYF	TGTGCCAGCAGCTCGCAGACAGGGGTCAACGAGCAGTACTTC
TRBV6-6	TRBD1	TRBJ2-2	NA	CASSYGGQGGTGELFF	TGTGCCAGCAGTTACGGGGGACAGGGTGGCACCGGGGAGCTGTTTTTT